The clone carrying this T cell receptor beta chain has only a few counts. What it recognizes is unknown. Through a sample-barcoded 5' primer and a J-beta primer mix, a second PCR was run for roughly 6 to 12 cycles. A single record per CDR3 protein comes from TCRdb applying MiXCR to the 5' RACE reads. This sample has over a million distinct CDR3 sequences, with under 30% found just once. The V gene lost 3 bases and the J gene lost 4 bases, with 10 bases spanning the gap. The CDR3 length is 14 residues. Isolating PBMCs gave at least 7 million of these cells per sample. The sample belongs to a study of blood T cells in healthy people across ages. Whole-study results and caveats: Naive T cell percentage showed a strong correlation with the diversity of TCR beta.

These same data were also listed under a study on T cells of mothers and their children.

The chain couples TRBV12-3 or TRBV12-4 to TRBJ1-5; D not certain. Sequencing used blood. The clonotype comes from a girl aged 2-10 years in good health. The CDR3 is CASSFSGINQPQHF. CDR3 DNA sequence: TGTGCCAGCAGTTTTTCGGGAATTAATCAGCCCCAGCATTTT.